These T cell receptor beta chains were read from a single sample in a study of blood T cells in healthy people across ages. TCRdb processed the 5' RACE reads anew with MiXCR; each CDR3 protein has one entry. The sample contains 800,000 or so distinct CDR3 sequences, approximately 25% of which appear only once. These data were likewise used in another study, on T cells of mothers and their children.

The sequenced sample consisted of blood. The receptors originated from a boy aged 5-17 years in good health. The CDR3 runs from the conserved cysteine through the conserved F or W. The order of the fields is CDR3 length, J gene, V gene, CDR3 protein.

15	TRBJ2-7	TRBV27	CASSQTSGYSYEQYF
14	TRBJ2-7	TRBV29-1	CSVEDRTAPYEQYF
16	TRBJ2-4	TRBV28	CASSSGGSVAKNIQYF
15	TRBJ1-3	TRBV5-1	CASSWDRGSGNTIYF
13	TRBJ1-1	TRBV6-5	CASRQTKNTEAFF
14	TRBJ2-5	TRBV9	CASSQFQQGETQYF
16	TRBJ1-3	TRBV7-2	CASSLAQALPGNTIYF
14	TRBJ2-4	TRBV12-3/TRBV12-4	CASSLVGGRDIQYF
14	TRBJ2-1	TRBV29-1	CSVEGTGINNEQFF
15	TRBJ2-1	TRBV13	CASEGVRVVLGEQFF
13	TRBJ2-1	TRBV6-4	CASSDDRYNEQFF